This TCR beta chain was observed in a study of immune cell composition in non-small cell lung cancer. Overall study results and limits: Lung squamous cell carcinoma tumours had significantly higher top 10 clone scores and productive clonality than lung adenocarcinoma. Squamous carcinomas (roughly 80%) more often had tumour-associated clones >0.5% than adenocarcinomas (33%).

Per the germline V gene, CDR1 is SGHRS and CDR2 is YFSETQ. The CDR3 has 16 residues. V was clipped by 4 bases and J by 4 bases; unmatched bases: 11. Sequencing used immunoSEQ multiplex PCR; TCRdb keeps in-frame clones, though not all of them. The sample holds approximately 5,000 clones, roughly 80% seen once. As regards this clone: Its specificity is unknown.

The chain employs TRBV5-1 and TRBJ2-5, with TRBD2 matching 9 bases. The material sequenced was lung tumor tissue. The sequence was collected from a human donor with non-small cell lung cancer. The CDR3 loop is CASSPPSGGMGETQYF. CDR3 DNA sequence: TGCGCCAGCAGCCCCCCCAGCGGGGGGATGGGAGAGACCCAGTACTTC.